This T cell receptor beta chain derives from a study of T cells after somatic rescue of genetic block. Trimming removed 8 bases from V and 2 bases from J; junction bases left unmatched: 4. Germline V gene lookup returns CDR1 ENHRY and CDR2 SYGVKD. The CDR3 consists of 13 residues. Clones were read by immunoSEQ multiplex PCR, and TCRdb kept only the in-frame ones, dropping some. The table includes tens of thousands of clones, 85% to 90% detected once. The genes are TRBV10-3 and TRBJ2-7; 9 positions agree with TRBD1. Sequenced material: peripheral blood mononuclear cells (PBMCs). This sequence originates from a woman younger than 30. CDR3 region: CAIHGTGPYEQYF. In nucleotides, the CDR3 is TGTGCCATCCATGGGACAGGGCCCTACGAGCAGTACTTC.